This is a list of T cell receptor beta chains from one sample in a study of regulatory dendritic cells for organ transplantation. Generated by immunoSEQ multiplex PCR, the TCRdb table keeps only in-frame clones and is missing some. The sample carries under 25,000 clones, 74% recorded once. Sequencing was done on a sample of memory CD4+ T cells from blood. These receptors all stem from a human donor in good health. Each CDR3 is given without its conserved first and last residue. The D gene is left open where the match is weak.

TRBV19	TRBJ1-1	NA	ASNYGGPMNTEAF
TRBV9	TRBJ1-1	NA	ASSVAQGRGYTEAF
TRBV5-1	TRBJ1-4	NA	ASSLDSTNEKLF
TRBV19	TRBJ2-7	NA	ASSMNRPSSYEQY
TRBV15	TRBJ1-6	NA	ATSREGGRGRGNSPLH
TRBV11-2	TRBJ2-7	TRBD1	ASSQSRDRALEQY
TRBV11-2	TRBJ1-1	TRBD1	ASSPIHGRGYTEAF
TRBV6-5	TRBJ1-1	TRBD1	ASSRDSMAEAF
TRBV7-2	TRBJ1-1	NA	ASSFSNTEAF
TRBV6-5	TRBJ1-1	TRBD1	ASSYYPGGLVAF
TRBV2	TRBJ1-2	NA	ASSESRGLYGYT
TRBV5-1	TRBJ2-4	NA	ASSLGQGRDIQY
TRBV7-2	TRBJ1-4	TRBD1	ASRGTGANEKLF
TRBV18	TRBJ1-2	TRBD1	ASSPGTGDNYGYT
TRBV28	TRBJ2-7	TRBD1	ASSLSQGTIEQY
TRBV10-1	TRBJ2-5	TRBD1	ASSSFTPGGKETQY
TRBV5-6	TRBJ1-4	TRBD1	ASSLVTGTVNEKLF
TRBV5-6	TRBJ2-1	TRBD2	ASTRGGLAGDNEQF
TRBV7-2	TRBJ1-1	TRBD1	ASSPVGTGGTEAF
TRBV10-3	TRBJ2-1	TRBD1	AISAGQGYNEQF
TRBV6-1	TRBJ1-4	TRBD1	ASCQLGQAIEKLF
TRBV2	TRBJ2-6	NA	ASRVDSSGANVLT
TRBV5-1	TRBJ1-3	TRBD1	ASSQDRGLSSGNTIY
TRBV12-2	TRBJ2-7	NA	ASRLEVGEKGAYEQY
TRBV7-2	TRBJ2-1	NA	ASTLRGSSYNEQF
TRBV5-1	TRBJ2-6	NA	ASSLALASGANVLT
TRBV5-1	TRBJ2-7	NA	ASSFTSGTSYEQY
TRBV5-1	TRBJ2-1	TRBD1	ASSLTPGQGGNEQF
TRBV7-4	TRBJ1-5	TRBD1	ASSQGQGIWNQPQH
TRBV7-9	TRBJ1-2	NA	ASSPEGSVGYT
TRBV29-1	TRBJ1-1	TRBD1	SVGDRGLNTEAF
TRBV5-1	TRBJ1-3	TRBD1	ASGQAPGNTIY
TRBV5-6	TRBJ1-2	NA	ASSLEQGGGYT
TRBV6-1	TRBJ1-1	TRBD1	ASRGQMNTEAF
TRBV5-1	TRBJ2-1	TRBD1	ASSSATGFNEQF
TRBV5-1	TRBJ1-6	TRBD1	ASSSGQALYSPLH
TRBV5-8	TRBJ1-5	NA	ASSIRGSSNQPQH
TRBV5-1	TRBJ2-1	TRBD2	ASSLAAGGAPNEQF
TRBV19	TRBJ2-3	NA	ASRARAFTDTQY
TRBV6-5	TRBJ2-3	NA	ASSSRNRATDTQY
TRBV9	TRBJ2-1	TRBD2	ASSLSGTHYNEQF
TRBV7-2	TRBJ1-5	TRBD1	ASSLAGGQGDQPQH
TRBV18	TRBJ1-2	NA	ASSPVANFNYGYT
TRBV4-2	TRBJ1-1	NA	ASSQDSGQNTEAF
TRBV5-1	TRBJ2-3	NA	ASSGGGRTDTQY
TRBV11-1	TRBJ2-7	NA	ASSPSRGKGLSSYEQY
TRBV7-9	TRBJ2-5	TRBD1	ASSPDQGVTETQY